Below, one T cell receptor (beta chain) is given with its context. Its antigen is still unknown. The data were taken from a study of T cells after yellow fever vaccination. Making TCR cDNA involved 5'RACE template switching, which added UMIs and a universal primer site. TCRdb redid the calling of the 5' RACE reads with MiXCR, one entry per CDR3 protein. The sample records 350,000 to 450,000 distinct CDR3 sequences, over 15% being singletons. The V segment lost 1 base and the J segment 3 bases; nucleotides outside the gene matches: 0. Looked up from germline, CDR1 is LNHNV and CDR2 is YYDKDF (reference sequence). The CDR3 extends over 14 amino acids. Overall study results and limits: Weaker, the secondary response had a peak occurring faster, on day 5 versus 15. Clones from primary vaccination mostly reappeared after the booster (about 97% CD4, roughly 87% CD8). Overlap between CD4 and CD8 compartments was detected for a small share of clonotypes.

The chain links TRBV15 to TRBJ1-2; 9 positions agree with TRBD1. Here the sequenced sample was PBMCs, taken before the yellow fever booster vaccination. This sequence originates from a man aged 18 to 29 who received the YFV17D yellow fever vaccine. The CDR3 loop is CATSRGTGDYGYTF. The CDR3 bases are TGTGCCACCAGCAGAGGGACAGGGGACTATGGCTACACCTTC.